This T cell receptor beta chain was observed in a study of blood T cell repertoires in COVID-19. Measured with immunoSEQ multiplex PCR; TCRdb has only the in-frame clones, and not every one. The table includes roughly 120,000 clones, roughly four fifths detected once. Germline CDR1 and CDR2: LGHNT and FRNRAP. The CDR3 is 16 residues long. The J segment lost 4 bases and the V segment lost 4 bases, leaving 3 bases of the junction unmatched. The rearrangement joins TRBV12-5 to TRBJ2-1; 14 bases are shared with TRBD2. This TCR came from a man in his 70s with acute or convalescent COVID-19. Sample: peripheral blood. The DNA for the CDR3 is TGTGCTAGTGGTTCTCGGACTAGCGGGGGGTACAATGAGCAGTTCTTC. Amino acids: CASGSRTSGGYNEQFF.